The clone carrying this T cell receptor (beta chain) was counted at least ten times. The entry originates in a study of early T cells in non-severe SARS-CoV-2 infection. Individual cDNA molecules were tagged with unique molecular identifiers. A single record per CDR3 protein comes from TCRdb applying MiXCR to the 5' RACE reads. The sample includes over 50,000 distinct CDR3 sequences, under 14% of them seen just once. Trimming cost V 1 base and J 10 bases, with 14 bases left between them. CDR1 is SGHTA, CDR2 FQGNSA, per germline. The CDR3 sequence is 14 residues long. The V gene is TRBV7-2, the J gene TRBJ2-1, with D perhaps matching TRBD2 (6 bases). The clonotype comes from an adult who was a healthcare worker with PCR-confirmed SARS-CoV-2 infection or an uninfected control (not recorded which). Sequenced sample: whole blood. This CDR3 is CASSLDAGRGEQFF. The CDR3 DNA sequence: TGTGCCAGCAGCTTAGATGCCGGACGGGGGGAGCAGTTCTTC.